This is a list of T cell receptor beta chains from one sample in a study of molecular identifiers for immune sequencing clone quantification. In TCRdb, the PCR reads were re-called with MiXCR into one record per CDR3 protein. The sample lists over 550,000 distinct CDR3 sequences; roughly 27% were seen once. Sequenced: naive CD8+ T cells from blood, with Jurkat cell RNA spiked in. These receptors came from a human donor in good health. Some libraries in this study had Jurkat cell RNA spiked in. Both conserved end residues are part of each CDR3. A D gene is named only where the DNA matches it firmly. Only part of the rows carry a size: once, few, many, or a class if the clone is expanded.

d_call j_call v_call clone_size cdr3_nt cdr3_aa
TRBD2 TRBJ2-1 TRBV27 many TGTGCCAGCAGTGCTTCTAGCGGGAGGGCCATGAATGAGCAGTTCTTC CASSASSGRAMNEQFF
TRBD2 TRBJ2-1 TRBV20-1 . TGCAGTGCCGGAGGCGAGCCTAGCGGGAGGGCCAGGGTGAATGAGCAGTTCTTC CSAGGEPSGRARVNEQFF
TRBD2 TRBJ2-3 TRBV3-1 few TGTGCCAGCAGCCGCAGACTAGCAGGTATCACAGATACGCAGTATTTT CASSRRLAGITDTQYF
. TRBJ1-1 TRBV15 few TGTGCCACCAGCATGGAGGGACAAATGAACACTGAAGCTTTCTTT CATSMEGQMNTEAFF
TRBD1 TRBJ2-5 TRBV4-2 few TGTGCCAGCAGCCCAGAAGCCGGGACAGGGGGCGGTGAGACCCAGTACTTC CASSPEAGTGGGETQYF
. TRBJ1-2 TRBV7-9 few TGTGCCAGCAGCTTAATGGGGGCCGGCTATGGCTACACCTTC CASSLMGAGYGYTF
. TRBJ1-6 TRBV10-3 . TGTGCCATCAGTGACAGTGATAATTCACCCCTCCACTTT CAISDSDNSPLHF
. TRBJ2-2 TRBV7-8 . TGTGCCAGCCACTTTAGGGGACCGAACACCGGGGAGCTGTTTTTT CASHFRGPNTGELFF
TRBD1 TRBJ2-7 TRBV11-2 . TGTGCCAGCAGCTTAGAGGGGACAGACGGCTACGAGCAGTACTTC CASSLEGTDGYEQYF
. TRBJ1-1 TRBV12-3/TRBV12-4 few TGTGCCAGCAGTAGGTTTATGAACACTGAAGCTTTCTTT CASSRFMNTEAFF
. TRBJ1-3 TRBV7-9 many TGTGCCAGCAGCTTAGCGCTGGGCAACACCATATATTTT CASSLALGNTIYF
. TRBJ1-5 TRBV19 few TGTGCCGCTAGACAGGGCAATCAGCCCCAGCATTTT CAARQGNQPQHF
. TRBJ1-6 TRBV19 . TGTGCCAGTAGTGTGTGGACAGACTATAATTCACCCCTCCACTTT CASSVWTDYNSPLHF
. TRBJ1-5 TRBV2 . TGTGCCAGCAGTGAATCGTACACCGGTAGTCTAGATAGCAATCAGCCCCAGCATTTT CASSESYTGSLDSNQPQHF
. TRBJ2-1 TRBV19 few TGTGCCAGCGGGACGTACAACCGCTATGAGCAGTTCTTC CASGTYNRYEQFF
TRBD2 TRBJ2-3 TRBV19 many TGTGCCAGTAGTACATTTAGCGGGGGCACAGATACGCAGTATTTT CASSTFSGGTDTQYF